This T cell receptor (beta chain) derives from a study of CD8+ T cells in alopecia areata. Study observations and caveats: Relative to normal scalp, lesional scalp, especially alopecia totalis/universalis, showed higher clonality.

RNA extraction and reverse transcription yielded cDNA as sequencing template. Data came from immunoSEQ multiplex PCR; TCRdb stores just in-frame clones and leaves some out. In the table there are approximately 150,000 clones, less than 75% of which are singletons. As to this clone: What it binds is unknown.

Treatment specified: oral pan-JAK inhibitor, 5-10 mg twice daily. Obtained from alopecia areata patients were lesional scalp punch biopsies along with peripheral blood. Sequencing used CD4+ T cells sorted from blood, obtained between weeks 55 and 65, from a patient treated with tofacitinib. The clonotype was recovered from a human donor with alopecia areata.

The CDR3 spells CASSPRVGTDTQYF. The CDR3 region has the DNA TGCGCCAGCAGCCCGCGGGTGGGCACAGATACGCAGTATTTT. This sequence joins TRBV4-1 and TRBJ2-3, with a tentative D call TRBD2 (5 bases). The ends were cut back, 4 bases at V and 1 base at J, with 9 bases in the middle. Germline values: CDR1 MGHRA, CDR2 YSYEKL. This CDR3 is 14 amino acids long.